In its sample, the clone carrying this T cell receptor (beta chain) was seen many times. Its antigen is not known. Ophthalmopathy in the patients scored at least 3 on Clinical Activity Score and at least 4 on NOSPECS grade, lasting under 3 months. Germline V CDR1 and CDR2: DFQATT, SNEGSKA (reference sequence). This CDR3 spans 15 amino acids. Trimming shortened V by 0 bases and J by 5 bases, and 16 bases separated the two germline ends. Researchers amplified the TCR beta CDR3 regions from RNA transcripts. The primer set for the first-round RT-PCR of the TCR CDR3 was HTBI. TCRdb fed the multiplex PCR reads into MiXCR, producing one record per CDR3 protein. The sample records 640,000 or so distinct CDR3 sequences, over 12% being singletons. This specimen belongs to a study of T cells in Graves' hyperthyroidism and ophthalmopathy. Study results and limitations: Most clonotypes expanded in the thyroid (above 0.001) were also present in blood.

Sequenced input: blood. This chain links TRBV20-1 with TRBJ2-5, with D possibly being TRBD1 (5 bases). This receptor was taken from a woman under 30 with Graves' ophthalmopathy. The CDR3 region is CSARDRWTSRETQYF. Here the CDR3 DNA reads TGCAGTGCTAGAGATCGGTGGACATCCAGGGAGACCCAGTACTTC.